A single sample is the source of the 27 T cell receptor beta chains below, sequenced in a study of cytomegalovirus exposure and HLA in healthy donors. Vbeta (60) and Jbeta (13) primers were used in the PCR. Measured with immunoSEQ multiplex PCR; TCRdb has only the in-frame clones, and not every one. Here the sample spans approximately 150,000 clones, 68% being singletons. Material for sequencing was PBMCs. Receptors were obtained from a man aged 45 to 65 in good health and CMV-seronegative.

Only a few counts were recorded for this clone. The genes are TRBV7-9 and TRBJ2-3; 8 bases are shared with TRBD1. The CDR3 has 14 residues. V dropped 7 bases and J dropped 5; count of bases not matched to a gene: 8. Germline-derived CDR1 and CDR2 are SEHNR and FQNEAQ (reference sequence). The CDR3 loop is CASTPAGGLDTQYF. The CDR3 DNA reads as TGTGCCAGCACTCCGGCAGGGGGCTTAGATACGCAGTATTTT.

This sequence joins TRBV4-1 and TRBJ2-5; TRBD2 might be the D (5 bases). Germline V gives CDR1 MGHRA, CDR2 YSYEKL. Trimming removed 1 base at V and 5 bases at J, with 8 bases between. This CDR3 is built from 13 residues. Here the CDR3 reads CASSQGRRETQYF. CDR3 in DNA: TGCGCCAGCAGCCAAGGCCGGAGGGAGACCCAGTACTTC.

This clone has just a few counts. The CDR3 bases are TGTGCCAGCAGCTTGGGGGACAGGGAGGAAGAAAAACTGTTTTTT. This codes for CASSLGDREEEKLFF. The chain uses TRBV7-2 and TRBJ1-4; the match to TRBD1 covers 9 bases. Germline V gives CDR1 SGHTA, CDR2 FQGNSA. The CDR3 is made up of 15 amino acids. Trimming took 3 bases from V and 8 from J; bases not matched to a gene: 7.

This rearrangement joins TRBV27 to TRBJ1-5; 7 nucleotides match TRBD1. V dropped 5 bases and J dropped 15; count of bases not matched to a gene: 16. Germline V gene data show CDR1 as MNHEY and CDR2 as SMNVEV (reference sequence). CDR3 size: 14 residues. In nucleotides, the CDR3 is TGTGCCAGCAGTGTCTCCGCCTTGGACAGGTGGTTGCATTTT. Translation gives CASSVSALDRWLHF.

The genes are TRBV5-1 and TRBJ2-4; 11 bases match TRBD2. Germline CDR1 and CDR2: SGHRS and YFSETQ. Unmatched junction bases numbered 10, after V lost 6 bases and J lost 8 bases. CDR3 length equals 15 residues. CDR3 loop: CASNPLAGGPDIQYF. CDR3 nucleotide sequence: TGCGCCAGCAATCCCTTAGCGGGGGGGCCCGACATTCAGTACTTC.

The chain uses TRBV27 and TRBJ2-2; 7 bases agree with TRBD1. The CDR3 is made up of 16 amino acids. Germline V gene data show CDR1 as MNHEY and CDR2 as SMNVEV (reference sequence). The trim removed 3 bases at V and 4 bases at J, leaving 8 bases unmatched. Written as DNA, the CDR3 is TGTGCCAGCAGTTTTTTAGGACAGGTCGTCACCGGGGAGCTGTTTTTT. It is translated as CASSFLGQVVTGELFF.

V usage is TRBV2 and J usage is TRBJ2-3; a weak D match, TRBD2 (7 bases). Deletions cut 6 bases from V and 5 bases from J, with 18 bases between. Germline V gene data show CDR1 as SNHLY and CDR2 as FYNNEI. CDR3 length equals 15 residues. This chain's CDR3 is CASRRVGGAQDTQYF. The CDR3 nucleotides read TGTGCCAGCAGGAGGGTTGGGGGGGCCCAAGATACGCAGTATTTT.

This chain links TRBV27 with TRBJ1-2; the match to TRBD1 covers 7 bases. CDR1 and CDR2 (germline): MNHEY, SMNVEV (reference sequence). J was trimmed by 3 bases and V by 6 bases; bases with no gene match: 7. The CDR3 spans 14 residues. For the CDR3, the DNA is TGTGCCAGCAGGGAAGGGGGCCGGGACTATGGCTACACCTTC. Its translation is CASREGGRDYGYTF.

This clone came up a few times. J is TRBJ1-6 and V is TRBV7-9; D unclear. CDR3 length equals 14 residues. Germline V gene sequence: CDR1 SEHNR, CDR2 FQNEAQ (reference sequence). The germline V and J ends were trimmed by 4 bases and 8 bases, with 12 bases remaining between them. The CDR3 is CASSSGVRDSPLHF. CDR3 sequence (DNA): TGTGCCAGCAGCTCAGGAGTGAGGGATTCACCCCTCCACTTT.

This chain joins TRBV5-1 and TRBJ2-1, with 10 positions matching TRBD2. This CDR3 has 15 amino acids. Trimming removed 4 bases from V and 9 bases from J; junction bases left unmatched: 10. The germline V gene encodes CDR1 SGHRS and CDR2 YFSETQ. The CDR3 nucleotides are TGCGCCAGCAGCCCTCTAAGCGGGGGGGCCGCTGAGCAGTTCTTC. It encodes CASSPLSGGAAEQFF.

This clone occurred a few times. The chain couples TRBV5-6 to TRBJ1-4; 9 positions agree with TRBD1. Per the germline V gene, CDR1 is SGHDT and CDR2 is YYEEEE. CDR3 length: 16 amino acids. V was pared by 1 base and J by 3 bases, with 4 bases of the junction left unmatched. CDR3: CASSLRQGGANEKLFF. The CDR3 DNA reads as TGTGCCAGCAGCTTGCGACAGGGGGGTGCTAATGAAAAACTGTTTTTT.

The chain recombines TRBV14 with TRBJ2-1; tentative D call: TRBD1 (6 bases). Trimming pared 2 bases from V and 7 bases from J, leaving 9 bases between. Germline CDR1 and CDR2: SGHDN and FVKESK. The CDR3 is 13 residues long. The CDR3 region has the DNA TGTGCCAGCAGCCAAACAAGGGGGAATGAGCAGTTCTTC. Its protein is CASSQTRGNEQFF. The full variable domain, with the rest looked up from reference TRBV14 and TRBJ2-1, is EAGVTQFPSHSVIEKGQTVTLRCDPISGHDNLYWYRRVMGKEIKFLLHFVKESKQDESGMPNNRFLAERTGGTYSTLKVQPAELEDSGVYFCASSQTRGNEQFFGPGTRLTVL.

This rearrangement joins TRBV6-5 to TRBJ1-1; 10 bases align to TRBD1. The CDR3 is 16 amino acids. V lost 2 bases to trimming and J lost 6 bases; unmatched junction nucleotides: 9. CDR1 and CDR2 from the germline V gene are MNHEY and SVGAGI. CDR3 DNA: TGTGCCAGCAGTTACGGGTCGACAGGGGGCCGGGCTGAAGCTTTCTTT. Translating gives CASSYGSTGGRAEAFF.

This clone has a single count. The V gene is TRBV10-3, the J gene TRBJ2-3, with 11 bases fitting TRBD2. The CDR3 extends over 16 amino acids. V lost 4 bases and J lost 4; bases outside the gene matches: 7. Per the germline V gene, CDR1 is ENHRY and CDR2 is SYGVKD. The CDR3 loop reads CAISVNSGGAADTQYF. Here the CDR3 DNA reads TGTGCCATCAGTGTAAATAGCGGGGGGGCGGCAGATACGCAGTATTTT.

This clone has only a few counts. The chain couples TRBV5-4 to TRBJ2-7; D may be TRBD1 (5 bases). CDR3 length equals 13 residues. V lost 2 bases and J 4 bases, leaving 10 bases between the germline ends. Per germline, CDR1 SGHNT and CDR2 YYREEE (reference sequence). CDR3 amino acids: CASSFVSGYEQYF. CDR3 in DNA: TGTGCCAGCAGCTTCGTTTCAGGGTACGAGCAGTACTTC.

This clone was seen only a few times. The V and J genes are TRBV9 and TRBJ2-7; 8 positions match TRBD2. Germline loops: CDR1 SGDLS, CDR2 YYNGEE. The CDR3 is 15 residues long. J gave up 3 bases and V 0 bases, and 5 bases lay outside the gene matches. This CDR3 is CASSVGDGGVYEQYF. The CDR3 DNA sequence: TGTGCCAGCAGCGTAGGTGACGGGGGGGTCTACGAGCAGTACTTC.

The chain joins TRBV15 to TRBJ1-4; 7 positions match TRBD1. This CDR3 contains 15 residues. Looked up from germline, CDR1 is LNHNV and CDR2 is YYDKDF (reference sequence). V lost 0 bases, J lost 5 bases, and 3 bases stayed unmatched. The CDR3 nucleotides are TGTGCCACCAGCAGAGAGAGGACAGGAAATGAAAAACTGTTTTTT. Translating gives CATSRERTGNEKLFF.

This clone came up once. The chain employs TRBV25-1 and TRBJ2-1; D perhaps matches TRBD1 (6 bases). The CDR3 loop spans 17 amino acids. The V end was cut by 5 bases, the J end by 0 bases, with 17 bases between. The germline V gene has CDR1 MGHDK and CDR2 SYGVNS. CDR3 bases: TGTGCCAGCAGTTTATCAGGGGCCCCGAGCTCCTACAATGAGCAGTTCTTC. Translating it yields CASSLSGAPSSYNEQFF.

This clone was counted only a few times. The DNA of the CDR3 is TGTGCCAGCAGTTCAAATAGGAGGAGAGAAAAACTGTTTTTT. Translated: CASSSNRRREKLFF. The chain employs TRBV6-1 and TRBJ1-4, with D uncertain. Germline CDR1 reads MNHNS; CDR2 reads SASEGT. The CDR3 has 14 amino acids. The V gene lost 5 bases and the J gene lost 8 bases, with 15 bases spanning the gap.

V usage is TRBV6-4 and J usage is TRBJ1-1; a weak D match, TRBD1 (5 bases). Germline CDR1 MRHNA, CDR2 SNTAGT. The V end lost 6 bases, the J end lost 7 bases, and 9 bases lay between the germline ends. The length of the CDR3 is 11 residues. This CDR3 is CASSHGGEAFF. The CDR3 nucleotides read TGTGCCAGCAGCCACGGGGGTGAAGCTTTCTTT.

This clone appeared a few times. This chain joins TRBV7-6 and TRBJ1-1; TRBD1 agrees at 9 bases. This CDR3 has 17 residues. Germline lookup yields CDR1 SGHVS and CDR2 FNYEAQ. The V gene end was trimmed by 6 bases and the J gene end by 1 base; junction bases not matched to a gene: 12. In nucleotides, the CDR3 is TGTGCCAGCAGTATTCCTCCGGGACAGGGACCGAACACTGAAGCTTTCTTT. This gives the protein CASSIPPGQGPNTEAFF. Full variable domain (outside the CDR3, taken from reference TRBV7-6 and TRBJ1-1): GAGVSQSPRYKVTKRGQDVALRCDPISGHVSLYWYRQALGQGPEFLTYFNYEAQQDKSGLPNDRFSAERPEGSISTLTIQRTEQRDSAMYRCASSIPPGQGPNTEAFFGQGTRLTVV.

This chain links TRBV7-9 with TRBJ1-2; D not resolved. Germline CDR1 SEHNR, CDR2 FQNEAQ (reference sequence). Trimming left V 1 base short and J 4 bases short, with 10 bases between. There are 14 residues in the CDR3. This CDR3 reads CASSLELISYGYTF. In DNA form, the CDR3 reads TGTGCCAGCAGCTTAGAGCTGATTAGCTATGGCTACACCTTC.

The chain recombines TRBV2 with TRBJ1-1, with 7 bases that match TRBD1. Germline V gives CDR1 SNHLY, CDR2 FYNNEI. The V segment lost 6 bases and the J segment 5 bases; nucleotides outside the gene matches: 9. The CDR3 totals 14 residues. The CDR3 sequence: CASREVRGETEAFF. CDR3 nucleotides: TGTGCCAGCAGGGAGGTCAGGGGGGAGACTGAAGCTTTCTTT.

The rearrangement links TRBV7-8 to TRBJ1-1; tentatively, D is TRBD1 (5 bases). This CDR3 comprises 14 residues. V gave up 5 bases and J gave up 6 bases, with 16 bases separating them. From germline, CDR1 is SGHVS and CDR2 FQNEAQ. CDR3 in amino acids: CASSLEAGRAEAFF. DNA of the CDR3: TGTGCCAGCAGCCTAGAGGCAGGGAGGGCTGAAGCTTTCTTT.

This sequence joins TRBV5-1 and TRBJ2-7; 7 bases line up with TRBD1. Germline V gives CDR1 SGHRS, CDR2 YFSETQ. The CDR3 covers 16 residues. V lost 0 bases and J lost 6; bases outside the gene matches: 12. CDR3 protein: CASSLAEGARALEQYF. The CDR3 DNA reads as TGCGCCAGCAGCTTGGCCGAGGGGGCGCGGGCCCTCGAGCAGTACTTC.

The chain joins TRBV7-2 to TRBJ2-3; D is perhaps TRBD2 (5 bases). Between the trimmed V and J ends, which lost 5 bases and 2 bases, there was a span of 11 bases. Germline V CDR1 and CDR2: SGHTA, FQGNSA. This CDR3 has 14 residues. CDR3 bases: TGTGCCAGCAGCCGTAGGAGGTTCACAGATACGCAGTATTTT. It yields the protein CASSRRRFTDTQYF.

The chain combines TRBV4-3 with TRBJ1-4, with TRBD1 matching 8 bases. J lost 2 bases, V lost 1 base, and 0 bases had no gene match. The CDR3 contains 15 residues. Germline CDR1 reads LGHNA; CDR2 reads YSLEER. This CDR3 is CASSQGQGTNEKLFF. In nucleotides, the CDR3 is TGCGCCAGCAGCCAAGGACAGGGGACTAATGAAAAACTGTTTTTT.